This passage covers 32 T cell receptor beta chains from one sample sequenced in a study of CD8 T cells in Susac syndrome. The authors reverse transcribed roughly 0.5 to 1 ug RNA with random hexamers. Using its own MiXCR run on the immunoSEQ multiplex PCR reads, TCRdb lists one record per CDR3 protein. The sample contains over 150,000 distinct CDR3 sequences, approximately 93% of which appear only once. The sample taken for sequencing was CD4+ T cells from PBMCs. The receptors stem from a human donor with multiple sclerosis.

The rearrangement links TRBV5-8 to TRBJ2-1; 13 bases match TRBD2. After removal of 4 bases from V and 7 bases from J, the junction contained 5 bases not matched to a gene. The germline V gene has CDR1 SGHTS and CDR2 YDEGEE. The CDR3 loop spans 15 amino acids. Here the CDR3 DNA reads TGTGCCAGCAGCCGCGTACTAGCGGGGGGGAATGAGCAGTTCTTC. Residues: CASSRVLAGGNEQFF.

The V gene is TRBV6-6, the J gene TRBJ2-1; 8 nucleotides agree with TRBD2. Germline assignment: CDR1 MNHNY and CDR2 SVGAGI (reference sequence). With 5 bases clipped from V and 8 bases from J, the junction kept 5 bases outside the gene matches. CDR3 size: 13 residues. The CDR3 here is CASSERERYEQFF. CDR3 DNA sequence: TGTGCCAGCAGTGAGCGGGAGAGATATGAGCAGTTCTTC.

This clonotype was detected only once. The chain has TRBV11-2 and TRBJ2-3, with 10 positions matching TRBD1. Germline loops: CDR1 SGHAT, CDR2 FQNNGV. Losses at the gene ends were 5 bases for V and 6 bases for J; bases not matched to a gene: 5. The CDR3 is 14 residues long. The CDR3 nucleotides read TGTGCCAGCAGCCGGACAGGGGGAGGGGATACGCAGTATTTT. Its translation is CASSRTGGGDTQYF. Supplemented by reference TRBV11-2 and TRBJ2-3, the full variable domain reads EAGVAQSPRYKIIEKRQSVAFWCNPISGHATLYWYQQILGQGPKLLIQFQNNGVVDDSQLPKDRFSAERLKGVDSTLKIQPAKLEDSAVYLCASSRTGGGDTQYFGPGTRLTVL.

This clonotype was found a few times. The gene calls are TRBV18 and TRBJ2-7, with D perhaps TRBD2 (6 bases). This CDR3 has 14 amino acids. The V end lost 0 bases, the J end lost 0 bases, and 6 bases lay between the germline ends. Germline V gene sequence: CDR1 KGHSH, CDR2 LQKENI. The CDR3 reads CASSPPGSSYEQYF. CDR3 DNA sequence: TGTGCCAGCTCACCACCCGGGAGCTCCTACGAGCAGTACTTC.

The chain combines TRBV29-1 with TRBJ2-6, with a possible D match to TRBD1 (6 bases). V lost 7 bases and J 0 bases, leaving 7 bases between the germline ends. The V gene's germline CDR1 is SQVTM and CDR2 ANQGSEA. CDR3 length equals 13 residues. The CDR3 loop is CSGTVSGANVLTF. CDR3 in DNA: TGCAGCGGGACAGTCTCTGGGGCCAACGTCCTGACTTTC.

A note on this clonotype: Lacking the conserved final phenylalanine or tryptophan, this CDR3 likely reflects a read error. The genes are TRBV28 and TRBJ1-2; D is perhaps TRBD1 (5 bases). The V gene lost 5 bases and the J gene lost 4 bases, with 8 bases spanning the gap. The CDR3 is made up of 12 amino acids. CDR1 and CDR2 (germline): MDHEN, SYDVKM. The CDR3 DNA is TGTGCCAGCAGTGGGGCGGGCTATGGCTACACCCTC. This gives the protein CASSGAGYGYTL.

This rearrangement joins TRBV15 to TRBJ2-6; D might be TRBD2 (5 bases). Deletions cut 0 bases from V and 2 bases from J, with 8 bases between. This CDR3 spans 16 amino acids. Germline V lookup: CDR1 LNHNV, CDR2 YYDKDF (reference sequence). DNA of the CDR3: TGTGCCACCAGCAGAGATCCCGGGGCTGGGGCCAACGTCCTGACTTTC. The encoded protein is CATSRDPGAGANVLTF.

The genes are TRBV10-3 and TRBJ2-7; tentative D call: TRBD2 (6 bases). CDR1 and CDR2 (germline): ENHRY, SYGVKD. V was pared by 5 bases and J by 2 bases, with 13 bases between. The CDR3 spans 14 residues. CDR3 coding DNA: TGTGCCATCAGTTCCGGGACTGACACCTACGAGCAGTACTTC. This translates into CAISSGTDTYEQYF.

This sequence joins TRBV5-1 and TRBJ2-1; D is undetermined. The germline V and J ends were trimmed by 0 bases and 6 bases, with 10 bases remaining between them. The CDR3 covers 14 residues. Germline values: CDR1 SGHRS, CDR2 YFSETQ. CDR3 amino acids: CASSLAPGPNEQFF. The CDR3 DNA sequence: TGCGCCAGCAGCTTGGCCCCAGGACCCAATGAGCAGTTCTTC.

The gene calls are TRBV4-1 and TRBJ2-1; D ambiguous. There are 15 residues in the CDR3. Per germline, CDR1 MGHRA and CDR2 YSYEKL. V shed 3 bases and J shed 4 bases, with 13 bases lying between them. The CDR3: CASSQVQNPYNEQFF. CDR3 coding DNA: TGCGCCAGCAGCCAGGTACAGAACCCTTACAATGAGCAGTTCTTC.

The table lists this clonotype with a count of one. V and J are TRBV5-1 and TRBJ2-1; 7 bases agree with TRBD1. The ends lost 3 bases at V and 3 bases at J; junction bases unmatched: 6. CDR3 length: 15 residues. CDR1 and CDR2 (germline): SGHRS, YFSETQ. In DNA form, the CDR3 reads TGCGCCAGCAGCTACCAAGGACAGGACTACAATGAGCAGTTCTTC. Its translation: CASSYQGQDYNEQFF.

V gene TRBV20-1 combines with J gene TRBJ1-1; D gene unclear. V lost 4 bases and J 6 bases, leaving 9 bases between the germline ends. This CDR3 comprises 11 residues. Germline CDR1 and CDR2: DFQATT and SNEGSKA (reference sequence). CDR3 coding DNA: TGCAGTGCTAAGGGCGGGCCTGAAGCTTTCTTT. Residues: CSAKGGPEAFF.

CDR3: CAWVGGSDTQYF. CDR3 sequence (DNA): TGTGCCTGGGTTGGGGGGTCCGATACGCAGTATTTT. The genes are TRBV30 and TRBJ2-3; possible D gene TRBD2, 6 bases. Germline loops: CDR1 GTSNPN, CDR2 SVGIG (reference sequence). The CDR3 runs to 12 residues. Trimming took 5 bases from V and 6 from J, leaving 12 bases between them.

The chain uses TRBV15 and TRBJ1-5; 7 nucleotides match TRBD1. Per germline, CDR1 LNHNV and CDR2 YYDKDF (reference sequence). The CDR3 extends over 14 amino acids. V gave up 8 bases and J gave up 1 base; unmatched junction bases: 5. The CDR3 region has the DNA TGTGCCACCGCAGACAGGGAAAGCAATCAGCCCCAGCATTTT. Translation: CATADRESNQPQHF.

The chain joins TRBV11-2 to TRBJ2-3; D is unresolved. This CDR3 has 15 residues. CDR1 and CDR2 (germline): SGHAT, FQNNGV. The germline V and J ends were trimmed by 7 bases and 0 bases, with 14 bases remaining between them. CDR3 region: CASKVLDTSTDTQYF. The CDR3 DNA follows: TGTGCCAGCAAGGTTCTGGATACTAGCACAGATACGCAGTATTTT.

The V and J genes are TRBV5-1 and TRBJ2-3; possible D gene TRBD2, 5 bases. This CDR3 spans 17 amino acids. V lost 5 bases and J lost 0, with 19 bases in between. Germline V gene sequence: CDR1 SGHRS, CDR2 YFSETQ. The CDR3 reads CASSIGNLRRSTDTQYF. The DNA of the CDR3 is TGCGCCAGCAGTATCGGAAACCTGAGGAGGAGCACAGATACGCAGTATTTT.

V gene TRBV2 combines with J gene TRBJ2-3, with D maybe TRBD2 (6 bases). Germline V CDR1 and CDR2: SNHLY, FYNNEI. With 6 bases removed from V and 2 bases from J, the gap between germline ends came to 15 bases. CDR3 size: 15 residues. In DNA form, the CDR3 reads TGTGCCAGCAGAGCCGGACTAATTAACACAGATACGCAGTATTTT. Amino acid sequence: CASRAGLINTDTQYF.

This chain joins TRBV19 and TRBJ2-3; 7 bases agree with TRBD2. The trim removed 4 bases at V and 4 bases at J, leaving 8 bases unmatched. The germline V gene encodes CDR1 LNHDA and CDR2 SQIVND (reference sequence). The CDR3 runs to 15 residues. CDR3 nucleotide sequence: TGTGCCAGTAGTAGGACTAGTAAGTCGCCAGATACGCAGTATTTT. It specifies CASSRTSKSPDTQYF.

The genes are TRBV24-1 and TRBJ2-1; 13 bases map to TRBD2. The germline V gene encodes CDR1 KGHDR and CDR2 SFDVKD. CDR3 length: 16 amino acids. V dropped 3 bases and J dropped 8; count of bases not matched to a gene: 6. CDR3 loop: CATSDRLAGGGYEQFF. For the CDR3, the DNA is TGTGCCACCAGTGATCGACTAGCGGGGGGTGGGTATGAGCAGTTCTTC.

In the case of this clonotype: One end of the junction does not line up with germline, which may come from a read error. V usage is TRBV11-2 and J usage is TRBJ2-3; 10 nucleotides match TRBD2. The length of the CDR3 is 17 residues. Germline CDR1 reads SGHAT; CDR2 reads FQNNGV. CDR3 protein: CASSLVGSGRLGGTQYF. CDR3 coding DNA: TGTGCCAGCAGTTTAGTTGGTAGCGGGAGGCTTGGAGGTACGCAGTATTTT.

V is TRBV20-1 and J is TRBJ2-7, with D perhaps matching TRBD1 (6 bases). V was shortened by 6 bases and J by 1 base, with 13 bases between the two germline ends. Germline V gives CDR1 DFQATT, CDR2 SNEGSKA (reference sequence). This CDR3 is 13 amino acids long. CDR3 in DNA: TGCAGTGCAGAAACAGGGAAGTCCTACGAGCAGTACTTC. It is translated as CSAETGKSYEQYF.

This rearrangement joins TRBV5-4 to TRBJ2-2, with D possibly matching TRBD2 (5 bases). V lost 5 bases and J lost 0, with 11 bases in between. This CDR3 is built from 15 residues. Germline lookup yields CDR1 SGHNT and CDR2 YYREEE (reference sequence). CDR3 loop: CASSSGLSNTGELFF. CDR3 in DNA: TGTGCCAGCAGTTCAGGACTGTCGAACACCGGGGAGCTGTTTTTT.

The V call is TRBV24-1, the J call TRBJ2-3; D remains ambiguous. This CDR3 comprises 16 residues. V lost 0 bases and J 1 base, leaving 10 bases between the germline ends. The germline V gene encodes CDR1 KGHDR and CDR2 SFDVKD. This CDR3 reads CATSDLRQTRTDTQYF. As DNA, the CDR3 is TGTGCCACCAGTGATTTGCGTCAGACACGCACAGATACGCAGTATTTT.

This rearrangement joins TRBV3-1 to TRBJ2-1; TRBD2 matches at 9 bases. V was clipped by 1 base and J by 4 bases; unmatched bases: 5. Germline CDR1 and CDR2: LGHDT and YNNKEL (reference sequence). The CDR3 has 16 amino acids. The DNA for the CDR3 is TGTGCCAGCAGCCAAGGGTTAGCGGGAGCTTACAATGAGCAGTTCTTC. It specifies CASSQGLAGAYNEQFF.

This rearrangement joins TRBV4-3 to TRBJ2-4, with 7 bases identical to TRBD1. The CDR3 extends over 19 amino acids. The germline V gene has CDR1 LGHNA and CDR2 YSLEER. Losses at the gene ends were 0 bases for V and 0 bases for J; bases not matched to a gene: 11. The CDR3: CASSQEGQFILLAKNIQYF. DNA for the CDR3: TGCGCCAGCAGCCAAGAGGGACAGTTTATTTTACTAGCCAAAAACATTCAGTACTTC.

The chain carries TRBV10-3 and TRBJ2-2, with D possibly being TRBD1 or TRBD2 (5 bases each). The CDR3 loop spans 17 amino acids. Trimming left V 8 bases short and J 0 bases short, with 19 bases between. Germline V gives CDR1 ENHRY, CDR2 SYGVKD. The CDR3: CAIRGRERQSNTGELFF. The CDR3 DNA reads as TGTGCCATCCGGGGACGAGAGCGACAATCGAACACCGGGGAGCTGTTTTTT.

This rearrangement joins TRBV4-1 to TRBJ2-3; 10 nucleotides line up with TRBD2. The germline V gene has CDR1 MGHRA and CDR2 YSYEKL. CDR3 length: 18 amino acids. After removal of 5 bases from V and 1 base from J, the junction contained 12 bases not matched to a gene. Here the CDR3 reads CASSGRAFGTSGTDTQYF. CDR3 coding DNA: TGCGCCAGCAGCGGCCGCGCTTTCGGGACTAGCGGCACAGATACGCAGTATTTT.

V gene TRBV5-1 combines with J gene TRBJ1-1, with D hard to call. Trimming stripped 4 bases from V and 1 base from J, with 5 bases between. Germline loops: CDR1 SGHRS, CDR2 YFSETQ. The CDR3 runs to 12 residues. The CDR3 is CASSMANTEAFF. DNA of the CDR3: TGCGCCAGCAGCATGGCGAACACTGAAGCTTTCTTT.

This clonotype was recorded a few times. The V call is TRBV6-1, the J call TRBJ1-1; D unresolved. The germline V gene has CDR1 MNHNS and CDR2 SASEGT. Trimming cost V 8 bases and J 6 bases, with 13 bases left between them. The CDR3 totals 12 residues. DNA of the CDR3: TGTGCCAGCGGCCCCCCCGTCGCTGAAGCTTTCTTT. Amino acid sequence: CASGPPVAEAFF.

CDR3 sequence (DNA): TGCGCCAGCAGCTTGGGTAGCGGGAGTTCTAACGAGCAGTACTTC. This codes for CASSLGSGSSNEQYF. The chain links TRBV5-1 to TRBJ2-7; 9 nucleotides match TRBD2. Germline CDR1 SGHRS, CDR2 YFSETQ. This CDR3 has 15 amino acids. After removal of 0 bases from V and 5 bases from J, the junction contained 6 bases not matched to a gene.

J is TRBJ1-4 and V is TRBV3-1; D gene uncertain. The CDR3 has 17 amino acids. Trimming took off 4 bases at V and 7 bases at J, with 22 bases between the two ends. CDR1 is LGHDT, CDR2 YNNKEL, per germline (reference sequence). Here the CDR3 reads CASSRDNSVAPGEKLFF. CDR3 nucleotide sequence: TGTGCCAGCAGCCGCGACAACTCCGTTGCGCCCGGTGAAAAACTGTTTTTT. Combining the CDR3 with reference TRBV3-1 and TRBJ1-4 gives the whole variable domain DTAVSQTPKYLVTQMGNDKSIKCEQNLGHDTMYWYKQDSKKFLKIMFSYNNKELIINETVPNRFSPKSPDKAHLNLHINSLELGDSAVYFCASSRDNSVAPGEKLFFGSGTQLSVL.

V usage is TRBV30 and J usage is TRBJ1-6; D call uncertain. This CDR3 comprises 13 residues. Germline CDR1 and CDR2: GTSNPN and SVGIG (reference sequence). Between the trimmed V and J ends, which lost 5 bases and 7 bases, there was a span of 12 bases. CDR3 in DNA: TGTGCCTGGGGATACAAGGGAAATTCACCCCTCCACTTT. Translation: CAWGYKGNSPLHF.